These 9 T cell receptor beta chains originate from one sample sequenced in a study of shared clonotypes between healthy human individuals (dated by TCRdb to about 2020). CD8 naive samples consisted of CD45RO-negative cells that were positively selected for CCR7, yielding a CD45RA+CCR7+ population without TemRA cells. Receptors were amplified or captured by the immunoSEQ multiplex PCR assay. Here the immuneACCESS table is served through TCRdb, limited to in-frame sequences with V and J called. Missing clones are a known gap in these copies; in checked studies unresolved V genes cover under half, and the rest lacks a known reason. Within this sample are 1.5 million to 2.5 million clones, with about 95% of them counted one time only. Clones ranked in the top ten supply 0.9% to 1.5% of the sample. Sequences were obtained from naive CD8+ T cells sorted from blood. What this sample's cell subset or site label stands for: CD45RA+CCR7+. These receptors were collected from a young man in good health.

The chain recombines TRBV10-2 with TRBJ2-1, with TRBD2 identical over 15 bases. The CDR3 is 13 residues long. Germline V gene data show CDR1 as WSHSY and CDR2 as SAAADI. The J segment lost 15 bases and the V segment lost 8 bases, leaving 8 bases of the junction unmatched. In nucleotides, the CDR3 is TGCGCCAGCGGAGGACTAGCGGGAGGGGTTCGGTTCTTC. Translated, it gives CASGGLAGGVRFF.

The chain has TRBV7-3 and TRBJ2-1, with 7 bases lining up with TRBD2. This CDR3 region has 17 residues. Germline trimming cut 1 base from V and 0 bases from J; bases unmatched to any gene: 6. Germline V gives CDR1 SGHTA, CDR2 FQGTGA. Written as DNA, the CDR3 is TGTGCCAGCAGCTTAATTAGCGGGTCCGGCTCCTACAATGAGCAGTTCTTC. Translation gives CASSLISGSGSYNEQFF.

This chain joins TRBV19 and TRBJ2-1, with TRBD1 matching 11 bases. The CDR3 loop spans 17 amino acids. Germline assignment: CDR1 LNHDA and CDR2 SQIVND (reference sequence). J lost 3 bases, V lost 2 bases, and 6 bases had no gene match. The CDR3 loop reads CASSIYLGQGDYNEQFF. CDR3 DNA: TGTGCCAGTAGTATATATCTGGGACAGGGGGACTACAATGAGCAGTTCTTC.

The chain uses TRBV5-6 and TRBJ2-7; D not certain. CDR1 SGHDT and CDR2 YYEEEE come from the germline V gene. Trimming stripped 0 bases from V and 4 bases from J, with 14 bases between. CDR3 size: 15 residues. CDR3 coding DNA: TGTGCCAGCAGCTTGGGGCAGGATAATTCTTACGAGCAGTACTTC. It yields the protein CASSLGQDNSYEQYF.

This chain links TRBV28 with TRBJ2-2; the D gene is possibly TRBD2 (5 bases). Trimming removed 7 bases from V and 3 bases from J, with 15 bases in between. CDR1 is MDHEN, CDR2 SYDVKM, per germline. CDR3 length: 15 amino acids. CDR3 residues: CASTPREEYTGELFF. The CDR3 DNA is TGTGCCAGCACCCCCCGGGAAGAGTACACCGGGGAGCTGTTTTTT.

The sample holds one count of this clone. The J gene is TRBJ2-3, the V gene TRBV4-2; TRBD2 aligns across 8 bases. The CDR3 extends over 18 amino acids. Germline V CDR1 and CDR2: LGHNA, YNFKEQ. Unmatched junction bases numbered 12, after V lost 2 bases and J lost 2 bases. The CDR3 DNA is TGTGCCAGCAGCCAAACATCCAGAGCGGGGGCGCCCACAGATACGCAGTATTTT. Translating gives CASSQTSRAGAPTDTQYF.

The V gene is TRBV27, the J gene TRBJ2-1; 7 bases are a match to TRBD1. The V segment lost 5 bases and the J segment 13 bases; nucleotides outside the gene matches: 8. The germline gives CDR1 MNHEY, CDR2 SMNVEV (reference sequence). This CDR3 is 12 amino acids long. DNA of the CDR3: TGTGCCAGCAGTCCAGGGACAGCATCTCAGTTCTTC. Translating gives CASSPGTASQFF.

This clone has a single count. This chain connects TRBV25-1 to TRBJ1-2, with D possibly being TRBD1 (5 bases). The CDR3 covers 13 residues. Germline V lookup: CDR1 MGHDK, CDR2 SYGVNS. V shed 1 base and J shed 4 bases, with 7 bases lying between them. CDR3 region: CASSEWGIYGYTF. The CDR3, as DNA: TGTGCCAGCAGTGAATGGGGCATCTATGGCTACACCTTC.

For this clone: Other DNA sequences from this sample encode an identical CDR3 as well. The chain employs TRBV19 and TRBJ2-3; D ambiguous. The V gene's germline CDR1 is LNHDA and CDR2 SQIVND (reference sequence). Trimming took 0 bases from V and 5 from J, leaving 3 bases between them. There are 12 residues in the CDR3. The CDR3 DNA is TGTGCCAGTAGTATAGAAGGAGATACGCAGTATTTT. Translation: CASSIEGDTQYF.